This TCR beta chain was sequenced in a study of shared clonotypes between healthy human individuals. Cells designated naive CD8 were CD45RO-negative and were positively selected for CCR7, with terminally differentiated effector memory CD45RA+ cells excluded. This clone showed up just once. Its antigen is unknown. Germline CDR1 reads SEHNR; CDR2 reads FQNEAQ (reference sequence). The V and J ends lost 11 bases and 1 base respectively, with 23 bases between them. The CDR3 totals 17 residues. Assay: immunoSEQ multiplex PCR; the TCRdb copy retains only in-frame clones and omits some. There are roughly 2 million clones in the sample; about 95% occur only once, and 1.1% lies in the top ten. Study-wide findings and caveats: Specimens sampled were limited to blood, with tissue repertoires likely differing.

This chain connects TRBV7-9 to TRBJ2-2, with D maybe TRBD2 (6 bases). The sample was naive CD8+ T cells sorted from blood. The receptor was isolated from a man between 18 and 35 years old in good health. CDR3 protein: CAVLLGGLALNTGELFF. The CDR3 coding sequence is TGTGCCGTCCTCCTTGGGGGACTTGCCCTGAACACCGGGGAGCTGTTTTTT.